These 15 T cell receptor beta chains were all obtained from the same sample, sequenced in a study of T cells after yellow fever vaccination. MiXCR, applied by TCRdb to the 5' RACE reads, yields one record per CDR3 protein. The data hold some 600,000 distinct CDR3 sequences, with 9% to 15% observed a single time. Sequencing used PBMCs, obtained on the day of the yellow fever booster vaccination. Source of these receptors: a man in his thirties or forties who received the YFV17D yellow fever vaccine.

The V gene is TRBV19, the J gene TRBJ1-5; D gene uncertain. CDR3 size: 14 residues. Germline lookup yields CDR1 LNHDA and CDR2 SQIVND (reference sequence). The V gene lost 5 bases and the J gene lost 7 bases, with 15 bases spanning the gap. The CDR3 DNA reads TGTGCCAGTAGTGTCTCCCCTGTCTGGCAGCCCCAGCATTTT. As protein: CASSVSPVWQPQHF.

The chain joins TRBV18 to TRBJ2-1, with TRBD2 identical over 9 bases. Looked up from germline, CDR1 is KGHSH and CDR2 is LQKENI. This CDR3 region has 17 residues. Unmatched junction bases numbered 6, after V lost 3 bases and J lost 0 bases. The CDR3 DNA follows: TGTGCCAGCTCACCTTTAGCGGGAGCGGTCTCCTACAATGAGCAGTTCTTC. This codes for CASSPLAGAVSYNEQFF.

This clonotype was observed at least ten times. V gene TRBV6-1 combines with J gene TRBJ2-7; no clear D. Germline V lookup: CDR1 MNHNS, CDR2 SASEGT. V lost 4 bases to trimming and J lost 0 bases, with 7 bases between them. This CDR3 region has 13 residues. The CDR3 reads CASSAGLSYEQYF. DNA of the CDR3: TGTGCCAGCAGTGCTGGGCTCTCCTACGAGCAGTACTTC.

The chain uses TRBV20-1 and TRBJ1-4, with D uncertain. Trimming cost V 0 bases and J 8 bases, with 16 bases left between them. Germline V gives CDR1 DFQATT, CDR2 SNEGSKA (reference sequence). The CDR3 loop spans 15 amino acids. The CDR3 DNA reads TGCAGTGCTAGAGACCCGGCCCTCCTTGGGGAAAAACTGTTTTTT. It yields the protein CSARDPALLGEKLFF.

Note on this clonotype: The germline gene is not matched at one end of the junction; a read error may be the cause. This chain connects TRBV4-3 to TRBJ2-7; TRBD1 aligns across 7 bases. The CDR3 is 15 residues long. CDR1 is LGHNA and CDR2 is YSLEER in the germline V gene. DNA for the CDR3: TGCACCAGCAGCCAAGATCACACAGGGGACTACGAGCAGTACTTC. Translated, it gives CTSSQDHTGDYEQYF.

This clonotype occurred a few times. The rearrangement links TRBV12-3 or TRBV12-4 to TRBJ2-3; no clear D gene. This CDR3 contains 12 residues. Trimming removed 6 bases at V and 4 bases at J, with 8 bases between. DNA for the CDR3: TGTGCCAGCAGAGCGAACGCAGATACGCAGTATTTT. Its translation is CASRANADTQYF.

In its sample, this clonotype was seen a few times. The chain carries TRBV12-3 or TRBV12-4 and TRBJ1-5, with D tentatively TRBD1 (5 bases). CDR3 length: 15 residues. Trimming took off 4 bases at V and 0 bases at J, with 10 bases between the two ends. The DNA for the CDR3 is TGTGCCAGCAGTTGGGGGGGATATAGCAATCAGCCCCAGCATTTT. It specifies CASSWGGYSNQPQHF.

The J gene is TRBJ1-5, the V gene TRBV6-1; weak D call: TRBD1 (5 bases). This CDR3 spans 15 amino acids. Germline CDR1 reads MNHNS; CDR2 reads SASEGT. V lost 6 bases and J lost 2, with 14 bases in between. The CDR3 here is CASRGLGGGNQPQHF. CDR3 bases: TGTGCCAGCAGGGGGCTCGGGGGAGGCAATCAGCCCCAGCATTTT.

The rearrangement joins TRBV20-1 to TRBJ2-3, with D tentatively TRBD1 (6 bases). Germline V gene sequence: CDR1 DFQATT, CDR2 SNEGSKA (reference sequence). With 5 bases removed from V and 5 bases from J, the gap between germline ends came to 17 bases. The CDR3 extends over 14 amino acids. The CDR3 nucleotides are TGCAGTGCTGGGAAGGTAGGACAGCAAGATACGCAGTATTTT. It yields the protein CSAGKVGQQDTQYF.

This clonotype appeared a few times. The chain recombines TRBV5-1 with TRBJ2-7; 8 nucleotides line up with TRBD1. This CDR3 has 15 amino acids. Looked up from germline, CDR1 is SGHRS and CDR2 is YFSETQ. The V segment lost 4 bases and the J segment 2 bases; nucleotides outside the gene matches: 8. In DNA, the CDR3 is TGCGCCAGCAGCAGGGGACAGGCCTCTACCTACGAGCAGTACTTC. The encoded protein is CASSRGQASTYEQYF.

This clonotype was counted only a few times. The V gene is TRBV10-2, the J gene TRBJ2-1; D perhaps matches TRBD2 (6 bases). This CDR3 contains 15 residues. CDR1 and CDR2 from the germline V gene are WSHSY and SAAADI. Trimming took 6 bases from V and 5 from J, leaving 17 bases between them. The CDR3 protein is CASRITPTRNNEQFF. The CDR3 nucleotides are TGCGCCAGCAGGATCACGCCGACTAGAAACAATGAGCAGTTCTTC.

This clonotype was seen only a few times. This chain links TRBV7-6 with TRBJ2-1, with D unresolved. The CDR3 is made up of 13 amino acids. Trimming removed 1 base at V and 9 bases at J, with 10 bases between. Germline CDR1 is SGHVS and CDR2 is FNYEAQ. The CDR3 DNA sequence: TGTGCCAGCAGCTTAGAACTGCGAAGTGAGCAGTTCTTC. Amino acids: CASSLELRSEQFF. Full variable domain (rest looked up from reference TRBV7-6 and TRBJ2-1): GAGVSQSPRYKVTKRGQDVALRCDPISGHVSLYWYRQALGQGPEFLTYFNYEAQQDKSGLPNDRFSAERPEGSISTLTIQRTEQRDSAMYRCASSLELRSEQFFGPGTRLTVL.

In its sample, this clonotype was seen many times. This chain uses TRBV11-2 with TRBJ2-6; 9 bases map to TRBD1. This CDR3 contains 19 residues. Per the germline V gene, CDR1 is SGHAT and CDR2 is FQNNGV. The ends lost 5 bases at V and 0 bases at J; junction bases unmatched: 11. The CDR3 DNA sequence: TGTGCCAGCAGCGATTTTCCGGGACAGGGTTCCTCTGGGGCCAACGTCCTGACTTTC. This translates into CASSDFPGQGSSGANVLTF.

This clonotype has a handful of counts. The chain has TRBV5-1 and TRBJ2-3; 9 nucleotides agree with TRBD2. Unmatched junction bases numbered 11, after V lost 2 bases and J lost 4 bases. Germline CDR1 SGHRS, CDR2 YFSETQ. The CDR3 consists of 17 residues. The CDR3 DNA is TGCGCCAGCAGCTTCCGGACTCTAGCGGGATCTGCAGATACGCAGTATTTT. This translates into CASSFRTLAGSADTQYF. Full variable domain (remainder filled in from reference TRBV5-1 and TRBJ2-3): KAGVTQTPRYLIKTRGQQVTLSCSPISGHRSVSWYQQTPGQGLQFLFEYFSETQRNKGNFPGRFSGRQFSNSRSEMNVSTLELGDSALYLCASSFRTLAGSADTQYFGPGTRLTVL.

This chain connects TRBV6-5 to TRBJ2-2; possibly TRBD2 for D (5 bases). The CDR3 consists of 16 residues. Germline loops: CDR1 MNHEY, CDR2 SVGAGI. The V end lost 6 bases, the J end lost 4 bases, and 18 bases lay between the germline ends. The CDR3 reads CASSYAAAGTTGELFF. The DNA for the CDR3 is TGTGCCAGCAGCTACGCGGCCGCGGGTACCACCGGGGAGCTGTTTTTT.